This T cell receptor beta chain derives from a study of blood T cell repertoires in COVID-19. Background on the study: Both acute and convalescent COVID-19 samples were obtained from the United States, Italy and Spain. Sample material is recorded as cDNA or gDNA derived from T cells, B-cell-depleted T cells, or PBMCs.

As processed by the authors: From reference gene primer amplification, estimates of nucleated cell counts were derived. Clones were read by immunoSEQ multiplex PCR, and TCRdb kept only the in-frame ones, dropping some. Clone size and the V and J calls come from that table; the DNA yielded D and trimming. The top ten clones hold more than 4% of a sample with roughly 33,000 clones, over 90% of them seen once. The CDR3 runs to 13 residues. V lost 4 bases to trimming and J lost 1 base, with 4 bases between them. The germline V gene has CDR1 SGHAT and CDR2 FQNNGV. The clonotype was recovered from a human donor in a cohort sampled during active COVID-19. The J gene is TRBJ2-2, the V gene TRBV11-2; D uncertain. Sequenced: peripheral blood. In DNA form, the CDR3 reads TGTGCCAGCAGCTACTTGAACACCGGGGAGCTGTTTTTT. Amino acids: CASSYLNTGELFF.